This record covers a single TCR beta chain. Its antigen is unknown. Primers: 60 Vbeta forward and 13 Jbeta reverse. The table came from immunoSEQ multiplex PCR; TCRdb's copy has only in-frame clones and leaves some out. The sample has fewer than 75,000 clones; roughly 80% are singletons. This sample is part of a study of cytomegalovirus exposure and HLA in healthy donors. Study observations and caveats: Most likely, a cluster of highly shared sequence variants arose as a sequencing artifact. Analysis performed later showed TCR beta chains linked to HLA being more clonally expanded than equally common others. At a 0.05 false discovery rate, a later analysis found 16,951 TCR beta sequences to be associated with HLA alleles. Whilst most TCR sequences proved rare, a subset of public TCRs occurred across many donors.

Trimming shortened V by 7 bases and J by 5 bases, and 15 bases separated the two germline ends. The CDR3 runs 13 residues. CDR1 and CDR2 from the germline V gene are MNHNY and SVGAGI (reference sequence). The receptor was derived from a woman aged 25 to 39 in good health and CMV-seronegative. Specimen: PBMCs. The chain joins TRBV6-6 to TRBJ2-7, with unresolved D. CDR3 residues: CASTKEVENEQYF. DNA for the CDR3: TGTGCCAGCACTAAAGAAGTGGAGAACGAGCAGTACTTC.